Listed below are T cell receptor beta chains from one sample, sequenced in a study of T cell repertoires in cytomegalovirus infection. TCRdb re-derived calls from the reads in MiXCR, one entry per CDR3 protein. Of hundreds of thousands of distinct CDR3 sequences in the sample, approximately 31% were seen once. These receptors' antigens are unknown. The sequencing here drew on cultured CD8+ T cells from PBMCs, taken from culture after CMV antigen stimulation. Source of these receptors: a human donor in good health (CMV status not recorded). Some clones in this sample may be carry-over from other donors' samples. Both conserved end residues are part of each CDR3. A D gene is named only where the DNA matches it firmly. Clone sizes are given selectively: once, few, many, or a class where the clone is expanded.

CASSYLGLAGGSDHRQFF,TGTGCCAGCAGTTACCTGGGACTAGCGGGGGGCAGTGATCATCGGCAGTTCTTC,NA,TRBJ2-1,TRBD2,TRBV6-6
CASSPLRQDGYTF,TGTGCCAGCAGCCCCCTCAGGCAAGATGGCTACACCTTC,few,TRBJ1-2,NA,TRBV7-6
CASSDRDSSFNSLHF,TGTGCCAGCAGTGATCGGGACAGCTCCTTCAATTCCCTCCACTTT,NA,TRBJ1-6,TRBD1,TRBV25-1
CASTTERTGYTGANVLTF,TGTGCCAGCACTACCGAGAGGACAGGGTATACTGGGGCCAACGTCCTGACTTTC,once,TRBJ2-6,TRBD1,TRBV6-5
CASSSSGGEEETQYF,TGTGCCAGCAGCTCTAGCGGGGGGGAAGAAGAGACCCAGTACTTC,few,TRBJ2-5,TRBD2,TRBV11-2
CASSFPVTAGSRDEQFF,TGTGCCAGCAGCTTTCCCGTGACGGCCGGGAGTAGGGATGAGCAGTTCTTC,many,TRBJ2-1,NA,TRBV7-9
CASSQRLTTDTNEKLFF,TGCGCCAGCAGCCAAAGGTTAACGACAGATACTAATGAAAAACTGTTTTTT,few,TRBJ1-4,NA,TRBV4-1
CASSFCSSESSGNTIYF,TGTGCTAGCAGCTTTTGTAGTTCTGAAAGCTCTGGAAACACCATATATTTT,few,TRBJ1-3,NA,TRBV7-7
CASSPGTSGNEQFF,TGTGCCAGCAGCCCCGGGACTAGCGGCAATGAGCAGTTCTTC,many,TRBJ2-1,TRBD2,TRBV7-3
CASSMISPSLGNSPLHF,TGTGCCAGTAGTATGATTTCCCCCAGTCTCGGGAATTCACCCCTCCACTTT,NA,TRBJ1-6,NA,TRBV19
CASSPKGEQYF,TGTGCCAGCAGCCCTAAAGGGGAGCAGTACTTC,few,TRBJ2-7,NA,TRBV7-8
CASSLRGGSNNQPQHF,TGTGCCAGCAGCTTACGGGGAGGGTCAAACAATCAGCCCCAGCATTTT,many,TRBJ1-5,NA,TRBV7-6
CASSSGQVYGYTF,TGTGCCAGCAGCTCCGGACAGGTCTATGGCTACACCTTC,many,TRBJ1-2,TRBD1,TRBV7-2
CASSRGGVDEQFF,TGTGCTAGCAGCCGCGGGGGGGTGGATGAGCAGTTCTTC,NA,TRBJ2-1,TRBD2,TRBV7-7
CASREDAGGTIYF,TGCGCCAGCAGGGAGGACGCCGGTGGCACCATATATTTT,NA,TRBJ1-3,NA,TRBV4-3
CSARPKWGGPEAFF,TGCAGTGCTAGGCCGAAATGGGGGGGACCTGAAGCTTTCTTT,NA,TRBJ1-1,NA,TRBV20-1
CASLTPNYGYTF,TGTGCCAGTTTAACACCTAACTATGGCTACACCTTC,many,TRBJ1-2,NA,TRBV19
CASSTSGTGGSGANVLTF,TGTGCCAGCAGCACATCCGGGACAGGGGGTTCTGGGGCCAACGTCCTGACTTTC,few,TRBJ2-6,TRBD1,TRBV5-5
CASSLKRNTGELFF,TGTGCCAGCAGCTTAAAGCGGAACACCGGGGAGCTGTTTTTT,many,TRBJ2-2,NA,TRBV7-6
CASSLSRVAKNIQYF,TGTGCCAGCAGTTTATCGAGGGTAGCCAAAAACATTCAGTACTTC,once,TRBJ2-4,NA,TRBV27
CASSDHATNEKLFF,TGTGCCAGCAGTGACCATGCAACTAATGAAAAACTGTTTTTT,NA,TRBJ1-4,NA,TRBV2
CTSSPNNEQFF,TGTACCAGCAGTCCTAACAATGAGCAGTTCTTC,NA,TRBJ2-1,NA,TRBV6-2/TRBV6-3
CASSHTSGGAVDTQYF,TGTGCCAGCAGTCACACTAGCGGGGGGGCCGTAGATACGCAGTATTTT,NA,TRBJ2-3,TRBD2,TRBV27
CAISEQPGPYPSGNTKYF,TGTGCCATCAGTGAGCAGCCGGGACCTTACCCCTCTGGAAACACCAAATATTTT,NA,TRBJ1-3,NA,TRBV10-3
CASSFGKTGSYNEQFF,TGTGCCAGCAGTTTCGGCAAGACAGGGTCGTACAATGAGCAGTTCTTC,few,TRBJ2-1,TRBD1,TRBV6-6
CSHRGGTNEKLFF,TGCAGTCATAGGGGGGGGACTAATGAAAAACTGTTTTTT,few,TRBJ1-4,NA,TRBV20-1
CATSDGRLGLRDTDTQYF,TGTGCCACCAGTGATGGGCGTCTGGGACTTCGGGACACAGATACGCAGTATTTT,NA,TRBJ2-3,NA,TRBV24-1
CSARGGERGANTDTQYF,TGCAGTGCTAGAGGCGGGGAGCGGGGGGCAAACACAGATACGCAGTATTTT,NA,TRBJ2-3,TRBD2,TRBV20-1
CASSFLIRRSGNQPQHF,TGTGCCAGCAGTTTTTTAATCCGGAGGTCTGGCAATCAGCCCCAGCATTTT,NA,TRBJ1-5,NA,TRBV28
CASSLSPPGANEQFF,TGTGCCAGCAGCTTGAGCCCCCCAGGGGCCAATGAGCAGTTCTTC,few,TRBJ2-1,NA,TRBV5-6
CASSIKDRPSSYNEQFF,TGTGCCAGCAGCATTAAGGACAGGCCGAGCTCCTACAATGAGCAGTTCTTC,many,TRBJ2-1,TRBD1,TRBV7-2
CASSLMGHEQFF,TGTGCCAGCAGCTTAATGGGACATGAGCAGTTCTTC,few,TRBJ2-1,NA,TRBV11-2